The clone carrying this TCR beta chain was counted between two and nine times. Its antigen is unknown. The data are from a study of T cell repertoires in cytomegalovirus infection. The CDR3 length is 14 residues. CDR1 is SEHNR, CDR2 FQNEAQ, per germline (reference sequence). Trimming pared 3 bases from V and 1 base from J, leaving 8 bases between. Whole-study results and caveats: In two of eight donors, the top clonotype was HLA-C-restricted CMV-specific. Identification of carriers of CMV plus the relevant HLA was performed using cumulative public TCR beta family frequency.

From the reads, TCRdb called clonotypes with MiXCR, one entry per CDR3 protein. This table holds around 280,000 distinct CDR3 sequences, roughly 9.3% found once. The sequence came from a human donor in good health (CMV status not recorded). Some clones in this sample may be carry-over from other donors' samples. This chain connects TRBV7-9 to TRBJ2-3; no clear D gene. Sequenced material: PBMCs. DNA of the CDR3: TGTGCCAGCAGCTTCAATGGACGCACAGATACGCAGTATTTT. Translated, it gives CASSFNGRTDTQYF.